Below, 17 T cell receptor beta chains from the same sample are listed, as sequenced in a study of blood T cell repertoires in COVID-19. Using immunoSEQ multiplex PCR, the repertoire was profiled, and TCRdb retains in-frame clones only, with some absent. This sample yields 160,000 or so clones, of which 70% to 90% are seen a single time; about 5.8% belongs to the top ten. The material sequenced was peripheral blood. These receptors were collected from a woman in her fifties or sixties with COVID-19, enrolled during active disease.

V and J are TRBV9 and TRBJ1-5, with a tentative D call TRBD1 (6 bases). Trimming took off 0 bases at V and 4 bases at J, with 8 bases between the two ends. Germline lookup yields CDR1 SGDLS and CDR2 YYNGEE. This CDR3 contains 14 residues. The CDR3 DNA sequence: TGTGCCAGCAGCGTAGGGACAGTAAATCAGCCCCAGCATTTT. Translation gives CASSVGTVNQPQHF. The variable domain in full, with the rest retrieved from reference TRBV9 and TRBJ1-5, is DSGVTQTPKHLITATGQRVTLRCSPRSGDLSVYWYQQSLDQGLQFLIQYYNGEERAKGNILERFSAQQFPDLHSELNLSSLELGDSALYFCASSVGTVNQPQHFGDGTRLSIL.

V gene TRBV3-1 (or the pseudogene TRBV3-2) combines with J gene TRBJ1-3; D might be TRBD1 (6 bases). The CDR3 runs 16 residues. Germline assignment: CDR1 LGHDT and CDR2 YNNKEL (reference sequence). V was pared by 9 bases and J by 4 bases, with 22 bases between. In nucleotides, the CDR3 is TGTGCCAGAGGGGGACGGACAATCTCCACCGGAAACACCATATATTTT. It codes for CARGGRTISTGNTIYF.

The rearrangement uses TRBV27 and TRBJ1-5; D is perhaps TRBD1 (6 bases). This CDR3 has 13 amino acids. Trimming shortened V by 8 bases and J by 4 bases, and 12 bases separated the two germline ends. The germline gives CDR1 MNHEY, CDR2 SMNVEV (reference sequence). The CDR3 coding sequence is TGTGCCAGCGGGTTACAGGGTAATCAGCCCCAGCATTTT. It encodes CASGLQGNQPQHF.

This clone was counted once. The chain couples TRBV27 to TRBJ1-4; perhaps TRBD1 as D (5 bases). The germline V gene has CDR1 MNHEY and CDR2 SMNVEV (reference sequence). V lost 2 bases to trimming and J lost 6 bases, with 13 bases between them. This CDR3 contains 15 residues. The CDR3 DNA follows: TGTGCCAGCAGTTTAAAGGCAGGGCTTTATGAAAAACTGTTTTTT. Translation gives CASSLKAGLYEKLFF.

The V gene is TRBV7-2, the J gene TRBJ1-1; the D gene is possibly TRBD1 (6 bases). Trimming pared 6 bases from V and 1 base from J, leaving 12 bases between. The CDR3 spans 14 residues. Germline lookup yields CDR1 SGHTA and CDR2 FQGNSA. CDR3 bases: TGTGCCAGCAGGGCAGGGGATACGAACACTGAAGCTTTCTTT. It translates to CASRAGDTNTEAFF.

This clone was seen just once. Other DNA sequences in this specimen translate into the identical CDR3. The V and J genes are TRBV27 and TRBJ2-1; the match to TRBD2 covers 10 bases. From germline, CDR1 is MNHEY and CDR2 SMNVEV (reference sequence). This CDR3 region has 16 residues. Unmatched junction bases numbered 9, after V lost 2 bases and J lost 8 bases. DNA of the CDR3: TGTGCCAGCAGTTTACTAGCGGGGGTGGGGTATGATGAGCAGTTCTTC. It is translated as CASSLLAGVGYDEQFF.

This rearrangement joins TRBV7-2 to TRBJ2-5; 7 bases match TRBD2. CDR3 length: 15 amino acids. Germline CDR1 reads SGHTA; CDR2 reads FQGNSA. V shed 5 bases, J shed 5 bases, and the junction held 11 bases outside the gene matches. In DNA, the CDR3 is TGTGCCAGCAGCGTACGGCCTTGGGACTATGAGACCCAGTACTTC. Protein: CASSVRPWDYETQYF. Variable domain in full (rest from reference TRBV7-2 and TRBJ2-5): GAGVSQSPSNKVTEKGKDVELRCDPISGHTALYWYRQSLGQGLEFLIYFQGNSAPDKSGLPSDRFSAERTGGSVSTLTIQRTQQEDSAVYLCASSVRPWDYETQYFGPGTRLLVL.

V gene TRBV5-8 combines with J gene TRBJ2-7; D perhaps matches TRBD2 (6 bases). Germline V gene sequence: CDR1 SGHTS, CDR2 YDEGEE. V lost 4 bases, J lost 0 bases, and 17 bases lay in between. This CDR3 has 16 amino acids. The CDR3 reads CASSRGLDISSYEQYF. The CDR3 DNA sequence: TGTGCCAGCAGCAGGGGACTGGATATAAGCTCCTACGAGCAGTACTTC. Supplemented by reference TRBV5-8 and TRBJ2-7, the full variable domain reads EAGVTQSPTHLIKTRGQQATLRCSPISGHTSVYWYQQALGLGLQFLLWYDEGEERNRGNFPPRFSGRQFPNYSSELNVNALELEDSALYLCASSRGLDISSYEQYFGPGTRLTVT.

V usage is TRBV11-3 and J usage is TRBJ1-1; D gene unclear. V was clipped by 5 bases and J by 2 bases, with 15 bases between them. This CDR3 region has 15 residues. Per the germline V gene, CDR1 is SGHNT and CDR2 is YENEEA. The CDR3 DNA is TGTGCCAGCAGCGCAATGATACAAACCAACACTGAAGCTTTCTTT. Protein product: CASSAMIQTNTEAFF.

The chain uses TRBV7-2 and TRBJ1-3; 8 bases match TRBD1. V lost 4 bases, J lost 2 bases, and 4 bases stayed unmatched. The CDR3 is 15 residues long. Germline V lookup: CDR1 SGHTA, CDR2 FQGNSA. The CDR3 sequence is CASSSQQGAGNTIYF. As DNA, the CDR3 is TGTGCCAGCAGCTCTCAACAGGGGGCTGGAAACACCATATATTTT. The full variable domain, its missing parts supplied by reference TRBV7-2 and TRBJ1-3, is GAGVSQSPSNKVTEKGKDVELRCDPISGHTALYWYRQSLGQGLEFLIYFQGNSAPDKSGLPSDRFSAERTGGSVSTLTIQRTQQEDSAVYLCASSSQQGAGNTIYFGEGSWLTVV.

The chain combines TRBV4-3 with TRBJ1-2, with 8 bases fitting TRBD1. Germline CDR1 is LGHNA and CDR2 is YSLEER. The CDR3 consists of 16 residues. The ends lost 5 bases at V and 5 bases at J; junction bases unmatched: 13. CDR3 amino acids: CASSLGADRALYGYTF. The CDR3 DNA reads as TGCGCCAGCAGCTTGGGGGCGGACAGGGCTTTATATGGCTACACCTTC.

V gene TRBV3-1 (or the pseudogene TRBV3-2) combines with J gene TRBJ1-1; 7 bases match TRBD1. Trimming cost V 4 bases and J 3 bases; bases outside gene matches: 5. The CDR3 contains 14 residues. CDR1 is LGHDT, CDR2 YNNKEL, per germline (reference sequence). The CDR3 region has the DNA TGTGCCAGCAGCCGACAGGGTTGGGACACTGAAGCTTTCTTT. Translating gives CASSRQGWDTEAFF.

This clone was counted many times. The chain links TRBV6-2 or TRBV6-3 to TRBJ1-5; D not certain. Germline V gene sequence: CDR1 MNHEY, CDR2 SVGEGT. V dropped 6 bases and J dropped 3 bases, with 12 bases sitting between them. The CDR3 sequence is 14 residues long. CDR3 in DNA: TGTGCCAGCAGCCCTAGCACTCACAATCAGCCCCAGCATTTT. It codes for CASSPSTHNQPQHF.

DNA for the CDR3: TGTGCCAGCAGACTGGCGGGACAGAGTTTCCCTGAAGCTTTCTTT. This gives the protein CASRLAGQSFPEAFF. The chain recombines TRBV7-9 with TRBJ1-1; 7 bases are shared with TRBD1. Germline assignment: CDR1 SEHNR and CDR2 FQNEAQ (reference sequence). The CDR3 consists of 15 residues. V lost 6 bases and J lost 6; bases outside the gene matches: 13.

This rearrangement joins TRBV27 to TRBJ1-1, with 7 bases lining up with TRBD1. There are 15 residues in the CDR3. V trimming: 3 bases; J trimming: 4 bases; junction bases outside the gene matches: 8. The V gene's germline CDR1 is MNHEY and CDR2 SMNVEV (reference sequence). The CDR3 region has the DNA TGTGCCAGCAGTTTTTATGGTCGGGACAGCACTGAAGCTTTCTTT. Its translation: CASSFYGRDSTEAFF.

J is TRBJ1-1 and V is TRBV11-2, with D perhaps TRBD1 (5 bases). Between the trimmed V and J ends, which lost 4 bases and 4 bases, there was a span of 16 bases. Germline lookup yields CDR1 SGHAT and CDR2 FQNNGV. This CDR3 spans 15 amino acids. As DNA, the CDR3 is TGTGCCAGCAGCTCTTTTAGTATCGGGGGCACTGAAGCTTTCTTT. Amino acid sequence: CASSSFSIGGTEAFF.

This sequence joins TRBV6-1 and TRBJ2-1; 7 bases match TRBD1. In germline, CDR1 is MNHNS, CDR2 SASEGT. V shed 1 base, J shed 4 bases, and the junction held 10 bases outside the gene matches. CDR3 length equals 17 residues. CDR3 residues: CASSEGRGGYKYNEQFF. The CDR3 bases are TGTGCCAGCAGTGAAGGAAGAGGGGGCTACAAGTACAATGAGCAGTTCTTC.